This T cell receptor beta chain was captured by sequencing in a study of human T cells and chemical hapten exposure. Losses at the gene ends were 0 bases for V and 13 bases for J; bases not matched to a gene: 8. This CDR3 contains 13 residues. Germline CDR1 reads SGHTA; CDR2 reads FQGNSA. TCRdb re-called the RACE reads through MiXCR, storing one row per CDR3 protein. Of 250,000 to 300,000 distinct CDR3 sequences listed, almost 8% are singletons. This clonotype has a count of ten or more. Time point: pre-sensitization, week 0. Treatment here: therapeutic diphenylcyclopropenone sensitization with weekly scalp DPC.

The origin of this receptor is a young man with alopecia areata. Some clones in this sample may be carry-over from other donors' samples. V usage is TRBV7-2 and J usage is TRBJ1-1; 7 bases are a match to TRBD1. Sequenced here: whole blood, sampled in connection with sensitization to the hapten diphenylcyclopropenone (DPC). CDR3 sequence: CASSLAGGPLVFF. CDR3 nucleotides: TGTGCCAGCAGCTTAGCAGGGGGCCCTTTAGTTTTCTTT.